The 10 T cell receptor beta chains below all came from one sample that was sequenced in a study of human thymus T cells. Resections from corrective heart surgery supplied the thymus tissue. Assay used: immunoSEQ multiplex PCR; TCRdb lists only in-frame clones, some missing. Of approximately 71,000 clones in the sample, 95% were seen once. The specimen sequenced was thymus tissue. These receptors were taken from a girl less than two years old with a congenital heart defect but otherwise immunologically healthy.

V usage is TRBV5-1 and J usage is TRBJ2-7; 7 nucleotides match TRBD2. CDR1 and CDR2 (germline): SGHRS, YFSETQ. This CDR3 is built from 14 residues. With 3 bases clipped from V and 2 bases from J, the junction kept 5 bases outside the gene matches. CDR3 residues: CASSSHGLAYEQYF. The DNA for the CDR3 is TGCGCCAGCAGCTCCCACGGACTAGCCTACGAGCAGTACTTC.

This chain uses TRBV29-1 with TRBJ2-5; D gene unclear. From germline, CDR1 is SQVTM and CDR2 ANQGSEA. V lost 4 bases, J lost 1 base, and 13 bases lay in between. The CDR3 covers 14 residues. CDR3 in amino acids: CSVVSPRPQETQYF. The CDR3 nucleotides read TGCAGCGTTGTATCCCCGAGGCCCCAAGAGACCCAGTACTTC.

The rearrangement uses TRBV4-3 and TRBJ2-7, with 8 bases that match TRBD2. The CDR3 sequence is 18 residues long. J was trimmed by 2 bases and V by 0 bases; bases with no gene match: 12. Germline assignment: CDR1 LGHNA and CDR2 YSLEER. The CDR3 DNA is TGCGCCAGCAGCCAAGAAATAGGATCCACTAGCGGCGCCTACGAGCAGTACTTC. This encodes CASSQEIGSTSGAYEQYF.

The chain couples TRBV21-1 to TRBJ1-2. TRBV21-1 is a documented pseudogene. CDR3 length: 17 residues. The CDR3 DNA is TGTGCCAGCAGCAAAGGACCGGGCCAGCCAGGAAACTATGGCTACACCTTC. This translates into CASSKGPGQPGNYGYTF.

The V call is TRBV19, the J call TRBJ2-1; D is unclear. This CDR3 is 16 amino acids long. V lost 5 bases and J lost 9, with 23 bases in between. Germline V gives CDR1 LNHDA, CDR2 SQIVND (reference sequence). CDR3 nucleotides: TGTGCCAGTAGTTGTCCCTTGGGAACTGGATCCGGTGAGCAGTTCTTC. It specifies CASSCPLGTGSGEQFF.

The J gene is TRBJ1-2, the V gene TRBV10-3; D perhaps matches TRBD1 (6 bases). The germline gives CDR1 ENHRY, CDR2 SYGVKD. CDR3 size: 12 residues. The ends were cut back, 4 bases at V and 3 bases at J, with 6 bases in the middle. The CDR3 loop is CAISGQDYGYTF. The CDR3 bases are TGTGCCATCAGTGGACAGGACTATGGCTACACCTTC.

This sequence joins TRBV7-2 and TRBJ1-1; a weak D match, TRBD1 (5 bases). The CDR3 totals 12 residues. Trimming took 8 bases from V and 6 from J, leaving 13 bases between them. CDR1 is SGHTA and CDR2 is FQGNSA in the germline V gene. DNA of the CDR3: TGTGCCAGCCATAGGGGATTCTCTGAAGCTTTCTTT. The encoded protein is CASHRGFSEAFF.

This chain uses TRBV7-2 with TRBJ2-7, with D hard to call. The germline V gene encodes CDR1 SGHTA and CDR2 FQGNSA. The CDR3 is made up of 15 amino acids. With 0 bases removed from V and 0 bases from J, the gap between germline ends came to 9 bases. The CDR3 here is CASSLARTASYEQYF. CDR3 DNA sequence: TGTGCCAGCAGCTTAGCCCGGACGGCCTCCTACGAGCAGTACTTC.

V gene TRBV6-1 combines with J gene TRBJ2-7; a possible D gene is TRBD1 (6 bases). The ends were cut back, 8 bases at V and 2 bases at J, with 19 bases in the middle. The CDR3 is made up of 15 amino acids. Germline V gives CDR1 MNHNS, CDR2 SASEGT. The CDR3 nucleotides are TGTGCCAGCCTTTGCTGGGACAAGAGTGCCTACGAGCAGTACTTC. It encodes CASLCWDKSAYEQYF.

A few counts support this clone. The genes are TRBV19 and TRBJ1-1, with unresolved D. Trimming removed 5 bases at V and 1 base at J, with 11 bases between. Germline V gene data show CDR1 as LNHDA and CDR2 as SQIVND (reference sequence). The CDR3 totals 14 residues. The CDR3 reads CASSPVPGNTEAFF. The CDR3 nucleotides are TGTGCCAGTAGTCCCGTCCCTGGGAACACTGAAGCTTTCTTT. Drawing the rest from reference TRBV19 and TRBJ1-1, the complete variable domain is DGGITQSPKYLFRKEGQNVTLSCEQNLNHDAMYWYRQDPGQGLRLIYYSQIVNDFQKGDIAEGYSVSREKKESFPLTVTSAQKNPTAFYLCASSPVPGNTEAFFGQGTRLTVV.